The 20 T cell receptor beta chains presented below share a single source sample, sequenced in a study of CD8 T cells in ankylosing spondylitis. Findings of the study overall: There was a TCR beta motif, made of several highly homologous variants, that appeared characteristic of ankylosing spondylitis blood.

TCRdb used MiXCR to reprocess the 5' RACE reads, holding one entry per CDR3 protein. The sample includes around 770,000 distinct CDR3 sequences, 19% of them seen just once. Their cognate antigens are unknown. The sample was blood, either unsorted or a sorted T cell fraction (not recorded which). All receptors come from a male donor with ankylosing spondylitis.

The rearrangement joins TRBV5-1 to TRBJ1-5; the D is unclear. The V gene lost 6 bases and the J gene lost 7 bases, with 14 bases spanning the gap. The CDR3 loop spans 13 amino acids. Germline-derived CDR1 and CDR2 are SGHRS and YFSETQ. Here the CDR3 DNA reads TGCGCCAGCATAGGACGTTGGATGCAGCCCCAGCATTTT. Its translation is CASIGRWMQPQHF.

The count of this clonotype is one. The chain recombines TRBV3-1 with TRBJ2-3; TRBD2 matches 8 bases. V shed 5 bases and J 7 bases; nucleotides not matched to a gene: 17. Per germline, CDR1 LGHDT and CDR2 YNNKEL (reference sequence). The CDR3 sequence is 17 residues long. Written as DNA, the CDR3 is TGTGCCAGCAGCTTAGGGAGGGGCGGGGGGAGAGAAAATACGCAGTATTTT. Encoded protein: CASSLGRGGGRENTQYF.

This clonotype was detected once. The CDR3 nucleotides read TGTGCCAGCAGCTTTGAGCGGGATACGCAGTATTTT. Amino acid sequence: CASSFERDTQYF. The chain uses TRBV5-6 and TRBJ2-3, with D possibly being TRBD2 (5 bases). V lost 2 bases and J 6 bases, leaving 7 bases between the germline ends. Germline assignment: CDR1 SGHDT and CDR2 YYEEEE. The CDR3 runs to 12 residues.

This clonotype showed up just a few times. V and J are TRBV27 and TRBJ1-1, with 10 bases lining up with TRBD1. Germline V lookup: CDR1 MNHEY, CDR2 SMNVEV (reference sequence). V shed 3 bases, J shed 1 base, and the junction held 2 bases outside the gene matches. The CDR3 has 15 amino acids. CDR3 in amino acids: CASSFGDRGNTEAFF. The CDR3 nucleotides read TGTGCCAGCAGTTTTGGGGACAGGGGGAACACTGAAGCTTTCTTT.

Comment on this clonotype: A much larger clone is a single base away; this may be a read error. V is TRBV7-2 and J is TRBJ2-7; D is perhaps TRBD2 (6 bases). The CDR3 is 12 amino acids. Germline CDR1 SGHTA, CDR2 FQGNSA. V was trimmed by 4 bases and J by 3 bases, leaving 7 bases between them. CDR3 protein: CASSWDFYEQYF. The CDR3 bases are TGTGCCAGCAGCTGGGACTTCTACGAGCAGTACTTC.

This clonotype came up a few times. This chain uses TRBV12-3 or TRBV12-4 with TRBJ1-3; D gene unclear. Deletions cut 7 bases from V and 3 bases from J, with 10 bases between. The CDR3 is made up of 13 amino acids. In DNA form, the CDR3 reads TGTGCCAGCACCCCCCCTAGTGGAAACACCATATATTTT. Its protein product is CASTPPSGNTIYF.

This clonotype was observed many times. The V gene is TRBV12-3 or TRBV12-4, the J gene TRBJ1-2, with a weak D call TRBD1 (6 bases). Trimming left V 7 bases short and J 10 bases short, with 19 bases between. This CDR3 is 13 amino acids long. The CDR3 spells CASTLLLQGDYTF. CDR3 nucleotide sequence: TGTGCCAGCACCCTCCTCCTACAGGGTGACTACACCTTC.

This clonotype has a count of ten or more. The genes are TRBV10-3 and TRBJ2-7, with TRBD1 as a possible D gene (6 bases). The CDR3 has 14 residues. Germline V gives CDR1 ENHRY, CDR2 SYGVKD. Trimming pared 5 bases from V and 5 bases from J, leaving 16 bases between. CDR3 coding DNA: TGTGCCATCAGTAGGCAGGGGAAGCAGGACGAGCAGTACTTC. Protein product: CAISRQGKQDEQYF.

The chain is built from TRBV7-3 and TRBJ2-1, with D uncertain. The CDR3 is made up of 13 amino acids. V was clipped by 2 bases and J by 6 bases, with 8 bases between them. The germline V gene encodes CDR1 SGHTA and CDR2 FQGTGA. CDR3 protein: CASSLYEANEQFF. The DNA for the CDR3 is TGTGCCAGCAGCTTATATGAAGCCAATGAGCAGTTCTTC.

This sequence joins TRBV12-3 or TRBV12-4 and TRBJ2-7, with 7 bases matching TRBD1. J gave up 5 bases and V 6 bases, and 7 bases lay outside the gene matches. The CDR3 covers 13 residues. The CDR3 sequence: CASSPGQFHEQYF. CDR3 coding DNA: TGTGCCAGCAGCCCGGGACAGTTCCACGAGCAGTACTTC.

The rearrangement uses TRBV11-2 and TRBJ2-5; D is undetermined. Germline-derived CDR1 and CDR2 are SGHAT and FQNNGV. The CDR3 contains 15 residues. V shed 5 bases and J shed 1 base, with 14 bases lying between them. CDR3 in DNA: TGTGCCAGCAGCGAGCCTTGGAGCTTCCAAGAGACCCAGTACTTC. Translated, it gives CASSEPWSFQETQYF.

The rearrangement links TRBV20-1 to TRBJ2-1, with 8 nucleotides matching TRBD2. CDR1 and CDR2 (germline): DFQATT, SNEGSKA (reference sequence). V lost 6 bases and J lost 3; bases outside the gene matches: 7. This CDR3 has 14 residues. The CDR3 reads CSAEGSGVYNEQFF. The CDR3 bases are TGCAGTGCCGAGGGTAGCGGGGTCTACAATGAGCAGTTCTTC.

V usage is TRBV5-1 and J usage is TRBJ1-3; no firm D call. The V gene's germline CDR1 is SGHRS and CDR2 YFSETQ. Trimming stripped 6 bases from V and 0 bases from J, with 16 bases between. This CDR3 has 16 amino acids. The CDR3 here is CASINPEDDSGNTIYF. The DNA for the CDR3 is TGCGCCAGCATCAATCCAGAGGACGACTCTGGAAACACCATATATTTT.

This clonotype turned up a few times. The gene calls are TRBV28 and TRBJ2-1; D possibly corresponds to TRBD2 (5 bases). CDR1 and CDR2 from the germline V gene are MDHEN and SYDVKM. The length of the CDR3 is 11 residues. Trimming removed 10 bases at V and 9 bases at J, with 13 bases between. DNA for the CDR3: TGTGCCACCGTTGGAGGACTTGAGCAGTTCTTC. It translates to CATVGGLEQFF.

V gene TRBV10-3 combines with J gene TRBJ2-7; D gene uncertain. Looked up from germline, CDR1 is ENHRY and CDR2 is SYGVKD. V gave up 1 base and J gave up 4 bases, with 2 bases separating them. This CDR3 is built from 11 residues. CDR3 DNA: TGTGCCATCAGTGAGTTTTACGAGCAGTACTTC. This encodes CAISEFYEQYF.

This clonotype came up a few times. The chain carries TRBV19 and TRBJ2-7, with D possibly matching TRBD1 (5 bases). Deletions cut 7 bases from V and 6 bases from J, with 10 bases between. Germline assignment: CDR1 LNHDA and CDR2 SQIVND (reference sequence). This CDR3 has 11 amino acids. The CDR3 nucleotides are TGTGCCAGTAAAAGGGGATCCGAGCAGTACTTC. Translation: CASKRGSEQYF.

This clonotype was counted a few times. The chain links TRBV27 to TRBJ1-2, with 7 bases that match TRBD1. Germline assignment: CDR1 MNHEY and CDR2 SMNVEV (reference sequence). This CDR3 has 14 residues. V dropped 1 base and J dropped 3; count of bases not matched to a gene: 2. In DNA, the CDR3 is TGTGCCAGCAGTTTATACGGGACAGACTATGGCTACACCTTC. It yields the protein CASSLYGTDYGYTF.

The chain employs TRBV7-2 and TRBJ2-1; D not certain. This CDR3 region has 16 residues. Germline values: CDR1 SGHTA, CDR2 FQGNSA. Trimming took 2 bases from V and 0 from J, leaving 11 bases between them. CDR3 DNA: TGTGCCAGCAGCTTAAATGGACCGAACTCCTACAATGAGCAGTTCTTC. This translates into CASSLNGPNSYNEQFF.

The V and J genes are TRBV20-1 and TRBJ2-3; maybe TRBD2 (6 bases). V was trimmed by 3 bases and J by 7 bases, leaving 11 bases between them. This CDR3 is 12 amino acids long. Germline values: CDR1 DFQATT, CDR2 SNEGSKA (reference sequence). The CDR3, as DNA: TGCAGTGCTAGCGGGGGAGTTCATACGCAGTATTTT. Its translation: CSASGGVHTQYF.

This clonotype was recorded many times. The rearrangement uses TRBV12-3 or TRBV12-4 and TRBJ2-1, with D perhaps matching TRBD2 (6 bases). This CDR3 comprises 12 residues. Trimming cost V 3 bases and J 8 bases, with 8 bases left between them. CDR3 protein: CASSFSGDEQFF. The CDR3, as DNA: TGTGCCAGCAGTTTTTCGGGGGATGAGCAGTTCTTC.